A single sample gave rise to the 32 T cell receptor beta chains below, sequenced in a study of control samples from healthy donors and cancer patients. TCRdb keeps only in-frame clones here, not all; method: immunoSEQ multiplex PCR. The sample contains about 170,000 clones, around 93% of which appear only once. Material: blood. These receptor sequences come from an older woman in good health.

The chain is built from TRBV11-3 and TRBJ2-5; 13 bases fit TRBD2. The V gene's germline CDR1 is SGHNT and CDR2 YENEEA. V was clipped by 5 bases and J by 1 base; unmatched bases: 4. The CDR3 length is 16 residues. DNA of the CDR3: TGTGCCAGCAGCCTTGGGACTAGCGGGGCCCAAGAGACCCAGTACTTC. Residues: CASSLGTSGAQETQYF.

The CDR3 loop is CASSQGVWSREPRSSYNEQFF. DNA of the CDR3: TGTGCCAGCAGCCAAGGCGTATGGTCACGCGAACCAAGGAGCTCCTACAATGAGCAGTTCTTC. The genes are TRBV14 and TRBJ2-1; D not resolved. The germline gives CDR1 SGHDN, CDR2 FVKESK. CDR3 length: 21 amino acids. V gave up 1 base and J gave up 0 bases, with 25 bases separating them.

The J gene is TRBJ2-1, the V gene TRBV4-3; 7 bases map to TRBD2. The germline CDR1 and CDR2 sequences are LGHNA and YSLEER. J lost 5 bases, V lost 0 bases, and 10 bases had no gene match. CDR3 length: 17 residues. This chain's CDR3 is CASSQDLPGAGDNEQFF. For the CDR3, the DNA is TGCGCCAGCAGCCAAGATTTACCCGGCGCGGGGGACAATGAGCAGTTCTTC.

The gene calls are TRBV9 and TRBJ1-5, with D tentatively TRBD1 (5 bases). The germline V and J ends were trimmed by 2 bases and 6 bases, with 12 bases remaining between them. This CDR3 has 14 residues. The V gene's germline CDR1 is SGDLS and CDR2 YYNGEE. CDR3 sequence (DNA): TGTGCCAGCAGCGTGAGCGGGGCGAGTCAGCCCCAGCATTTT. Its translation: CASSVSGASQPQHF.

Here the CDR3 reads CASSEHTNYGYTF. Written as DNA, the CDR3 is TGTGCCAGCAGTGAACACACTAACTATGGCTACACCTTC. This chain connects TRBV25-1 to TRBJ1-2, with D unresolved. Germline loops: CDR1 MGHDK, CDR2 SYGVNS. The CDR3 is 13 amino acids. The V end was cut by 2 bases, the J end by 0 bases, with 4 bases between.

The CDR3 region is CSVGGNWNQPQHF. Written as DNA, the CDR3 is TGCAGCGTCGGCGGAAACTGGAATCAGCCCCAGCATTTT. This sequence joins TRBV29-1 and TRBJ1-5; D call uncertain. The CDR3 totals 13 residues. The germline CDR1 and CDR2 sequences are SQVTM and ANQGSEA. With 6 bases removed from V and 4 bases from J, the gap between germline ends came to 13 bases.

The chain carries TRBV10-3 and TRBJ1-1; no firm D call. Trimming shortened V by 2 bases and J by 5 bases, and 9 bases separated the two germline ends. Germline lookup yields CDR1 ENHRY and CDR2 SYGVKD. The CDR3 has 13 amino acids. The CDR3 nucleotides are TGTGCCATCAGTGAGGAGACGGGGACTGAAGCTTTCTTT. This translates into CAISEETGTEAFF.

This clone was seen only once. The DNA of the CDR3 is TGTGCCAGCACCAATAGGGAGGGGGCGGCCGGGGAGCTGTTTTTT. Translating it yields CASTNREGAAGELFF. The chain couples TRBV11-3 to TRBJ2-2; D assignment may be TRBD1 or TRBD2 (7 bases each). CDR1 SGHNT and CDR2 YENEEA come from the germline V gene. V shed 7 bases and J shed 6 bases, with 18 bases lying between them. CDR3 size: 15 residues.

Concerning this clone: The germline gene is not matched at one end of the junction; a read error may be the cause. V gene TRBV2 combines with J gene TRBJ2-5; no clear D. The germline V gene encodes CDR1 SNHLY and CDR2 FYNNEI. The CDR3 has 12 residues. CDR3 nucleotides: TGTGCCAGCAGTGAATCACTGTCCGAAACGGACTTC. It translates to CASSESLSETDF. The full variable domain, its missing parts supplied by reference TRBV2 and TRBJ2-5, is EPEVTQTPSHQVTQMGQEVILRCVPISNHLYFYWYRQILGQKVEFLVSFYNNEISEKSEIFDDQFSVERPDGSNFTLKIRSTKLEDSAMYFCASSESLSETDFGPGTRLLVL.

V is TRBV28 and J is TRBJ1-4; weak D call: TRBD1 (5 bases). The CDR3 totals 14 residues. Germline CDR1 and CDR2: MDHEN and SYDVKM. V was trimmed by 1 base and J by 8 bases, leaving 11 bases between them. In nucleotides, the CDR3 is TGTGCCAGCAGTTTATATGGGGGTGGGGAAAAACTGTTTTTT. Translated, it gives CASSLYGGGEKLFF.

The V gene is TRBV2, the J gene TRBJ1-1, with D hard to call. CDR3 size: 14 residues. V was shortened by 7 bases and J by 5 bases, with 17 bases between the two germline ends. Germline CDR1 SNHLY, CDR2 FYNNEI. CDR3 residues: CASIFDTIGTEAFF. The CDR3 DNA reads TGTGCCAGCATCTTCGACACAATCGGGACTGAAGCTTTCTTT.

This clone is a singleton in its sample. The chain links TRBV19 to TRBJ1-4; D call uncertain. The V end was cut by 4 bases, the J end by 2 bases, with 11 bases between. Germline assignment: CDR1 LNHDA and CDR2 SQIVND (reference sequence). This CDR3 spans 15 amino acids. The DNA for the CDR3 is TGTGCCAGTAGTAATGGCGGGGATACTAATGAAAAACTGTTTTTT. Its protein product is CASSNGGDTNEKLFF.

The J gene is TRBJ1-2, the V gene TRBV19; 7 bases line up with TRBD1. The CDR3 loop spans 17 amino acids. J gave up 3 bases and V 4 bases, and 14 bases lay outside the gene matches. Germline V lookup: CDR1 LNHDA, CDR2 SQIVND (reference sequence). The CDR3 DNA reads as TGTGCCAGTAGTAGTCCGAACAGGGGCCTCCCCGACTATGGCTACACCTTC. Translated, it gives CASSSPNRGLPDYGYTF.

The chain carries TRBV5-8 and TRBJ1-4, with TRBD1 identical over 7 bases. Per the germline V gene, CDR1 is SGHTS and CDR2 is YDEGEE. The CDR3 runs 15 residues. V trimming: 5 bases; J trimming: 10 bases; junction bases outside the gene matches: 14. CDR3 protein: CASRLGGGGVGKLFF. The CDR3 region has the DNA TGTGCCAGCAGATTAGGGGGCGGGGGCGTCGGAAAACTGTTTTTT. The full variable domain, its missing parts supplied by reference TRBV5-8 and TRBJ1-4, is EAGVTQSPTHLIKTRGQQATLRCSPISGHTSVYWYQQALGLGLQFLLWYDEGEERNRGNFPPRFSGRQFPNYSSELNVNALELEDSALYLCASRLGGGGVGKLFFGSGTQLSVL.

This clone was picked up one time. CDR3 nucleotide sequence: TGTGCCAGCAGCTTAGGGAGTGCGCGGGGCTATGGCTACACCTTC. Its protein is CASSLGSARGYGYTF. This chain joins TRBV7-2 and TRBJ1-2; D is unclear. Looked up from germline, CDR1 is SGHTA and CDR2 is FQGNSA. The CDR3 contains 15 residues. V was trimmed by 1 base and J by 4 bases, leaving 13 bases between them.

This chain links TRBV24-1 with TRBJ2-2; maybe TRBD1 (6 bases). Per the germline V gene, CDR1 is KGHDR and CDR2 is SFDVKD. Trimming removed 3 bases at V and 2 bases at J, with 9 bases between. The CDR3 has 15 residues. Here the CDR3 DNA reads TGTGCCACCAGTGATGTCAGGGGTAACACCGGGGAGCTGTTTTTT. It specifies CATSDVRGNTGELFF.

The V call is TRBV10-3, the J call TRBJ1-1, with D perhaps matching TRBD1 (5 bases). Germline-derived CDR1 and CDR2 are ENHRY and SYGVKD. Trimming left V 10 bases short and J 4 bases short, with 19 bases between. The CDR3 covers 14 residues. The CDR3 reads CANAKDSWGTEAFF. CDR3 nucleotide sequence: TGTGCCAACGCAAAAGACAGCTGGGGCACTGAAGCTTTCTTT.

The chain links TRBV7-2 to TRBJ1-2, with TRBD1 as a possible D gene (5 bases). CDR1 and CDR2 from the germline V gene are SGHTA and FQGNSA. This CDR3 is built from 17 residues. Trimming removed 3 bases from V and 4 bases from J, with 21 bases in between. This CDR3 reads CASSLSVSWDGRYGYTF. The CDR3 bases are TGTGCCAGCAGCTTGAGTGTTTCTTGGGACGGACGCTATGGCTACACCTTC.

The genes are TRBV11-2 and TRBJ2-1; 12 nucleotides line up with TRBD2. The CDR3 sequence is 16 residues long. Germline CDR1 is SGHAT and CDR2 is FQNNGV. Trimming cost V 2 bases and J 10 bases; bases outside gene matches: 9. The CDR3 DNA is TGTGCCAGCAGCTTAATGCCTAGCGGGGGGGCTGACGAGCAGTTCTTC. Translation gives CASSLMPSGGADEQFF.

The V gene is TRBV3-1 (or the pseudogene TRBV3-2), the J gene TRBJ2-7; D unresolved. Germline V gene data show CDR1 as LGHDT and CDR2 as YNNKEL (reference sequence). V lost 1 base, J lost 0 bases, and 7 bases lay in between. This CDR3 contains 14 residues. Here the CDR3 DNA reads TGTGCCAGCAGCCAAGTTGGCAGCTCCTACGAGCAGTACTTC. It codes for CASSQVGSSYEQYF.

The V gene is TRBV2, the J gene TRBJ1-4; D not certain. Trimming took 5 bases from V and 5 from J, leaving 15 bases between them. This CDR3 spans 15 amino acids. Germline V CDR1 and CDR2: SNHLY, FYNNEI. CDR3 protein: CASSWIPPPNEKLFF. CDR3 nucleotides: TGTGCCAGCAGTTGGATTCCGCCTCCCAATGAAAAACTGTTTTTT.

V gene TRBV25-1 combines with J gene TRBJ1-1; D is ambiguous. Per germline, CDR1 MGHDK and CDR2 SYGVNS. The CDR3 contains 15 residues. V was pared by 0 bases and J by 4 bases, with 12 bases between. The CDR3 DNA sequence: TGTGCCAGCAGTGAATATAGGTTCTGGGGCACTGAAGCTTTCTTT. Translation: CASSEYRFWGTEAFF.

The chain is built from TRBV19 and TRBJ1-1, with D tentatively TRBD1 (6 bases). The V gene's germline CDR1 is LNHDA and CDR2 SQIVND (reference sequence). V was trimmed by 3 bases and J by 1 base, leaving 15 bases between them. CDR3 size: 16 residues. Here the CDR3 DNA reads TGTGCCAGTAGTATGGATGGGGGCGCGTCGAACACTGAAGCTTTCTTT. The encoded protein is CASSMDGGASNTEAFF. Together with reference TRBV19 and TRBJ1-1, the CDR3 gives the full variable domain: DGGITQSPKYLFRKEGQNVTLSCEQNLNHDAMYWYRQDPGQGLRLIYYSQIVNDFQKGDIAEGYSVSREKKESFPLTVTSAQKNPTAFYLCASSMDGGASNTEAFFGQGTRLTVV.

This clone has just one count. The chain couples TRBV7-2 to TRBJ2-1; possibly TRBD2 for D (6 bases). V lost 3 bases to trimming and J lost 9 bases, with 21 bases between them. Germline-derived CDR1 and CDR2 are SGHTA and FQGNSA. CDR3 length: 16 residues. The CDR3 region has the DNA TGTGCCAGCAGCTTGACGCCCGGGACTCGCTTTACTGAGCAGTTCTTC. The encoded protein is CASSLTPGTRFTEQFF.

The V call is TRBV28, the J call TRBJ1-5, with D perhaps TRBD1 (5 bases). Looked up from germline, CDR1 is MDHEN and CDR2 is SYDVKM. The CDR3 is made up of 17 amino acids. Trimming took off 6 bases at V and 0 bases at J, with 18 bases between the two ends. Here the CDR3 DNA reads TGTGCCAGCAGCCCTCGCGGGGGGAGTTATAGCAATCAGCCCCAGCATTTT. Its protein product is CASSPRGGSYSNQPQHF. Combining the CDR3 with reference TRBV28 and TRBJ1-5 gives the whole variable domain DVKVTQSSRYLVKRTGEKVFLECVQDMDHENMFWYRQDPGLGLRLIYFSYDVKMKEKGDIPEGYSVSREKKERFSLILESASTNQTSMYLCASSPRGGSYSNQPQHFGDGTRLSIL.

The chain uses TRBV7-2 and TRBJ1-3; D call uncertain. This CDR3 has 15 amino acids. The germline V gene encodes CDR1 SGHTA and CDR2 FQGNSA. V lost 4 bases to trimming and J lost 1 base, with 11 bases between them. In nucleotides, the CDR3 is TGTGCCAGCAGCTCCGGGCACACTTCTGGAAACACCATATATTTT. Protein sequence: CASSSGHTSGNTIYF. Supplemented by reference TRBV7-2 and TRBJ1-3, the full variable domain reads GAGVSQSPSNKVTEKGKDVELRCDPISGHTALYWYRQSLGQGLEFLIYFQGNSAPDKSGLPSDRFSAERTGGSVSTLTIQRTQQEDSAVYLCASSSGHTSGNTIYFGEGSWLTVV.

CDR3 DNA sequence: TGTGCCAGCAGCCTCAACACAGGGGGCGGAGGGGCCAACGTCCTGACTTTC. Protein: CASSLNTGGGGANVLTF. The V call is TRBV7-3, the J call TRBJ2-6; 9 nucleotides agree with TRBD1. CDR1 and CDR2 from the germline V gene are SGHTA and FQGTGA. J was trimmed by 4 bases and V by 5 bases; bases with no gene match: 9. This CDR3 has 17 residues.

The count of this clone is one. The V and J genes are TRBV5-1 and TRBJ1-5; D call uncertain. In germline, CDR1 is SGHRS, CDR2 YFSETQ. The CDR3 totals 13 residues. V dropped 0 bases and J dropped 5 bases, with 6 bases sitting between them. Here the CDR3 DNA reads TGCGCCAGCAGCTTGGAAGTCGATCAGCCCCAGCATTTT. Its protein product is CASSLEVDQPQHF.

The V call is TRBV7-2, the J call TRBJ1-5, with a tentative D call TRBD1 (6 bases). Germline V gene lookup returns CDR1 SGHTA and CDR2 FQGNSA. CDR3 length: 15 residues. Trimming took 5 bases from V and 0 from J, leaving 11 bases between them. CDR3 sequence (DNA): TGTGCCAGCAGCCGCCAGGGGACTAGCAATCAGCCCCAGCATTTT. Translated: CASSRQGTSNQPQHF.

The V call is TRBV6-5, the J call TRBJ1-1; TRBD1 aligns across 7 bases. Germline V gives CDR1 MNHEY, CDR2 SVGAGI. CDR3 length: 12 amino acids. J lost 9 bases, V lost 6 bases, and 7 bases had no gene match. Here the CDR3 reads CASSLRQGQAFF. For the CDR3, the DNA is TGTGCCAGCAGCCTCAGACAGGGACAAGCTTTCTTT.

This chain joins TRBV19 and TRBJ2-1; 7 bases line up with TRBD1. Germline CDR1 is LNHDA and CDR2 is SQIVND (reference sequence). V was clipped by 0 bases and J by 2 bases; unmatched bases: 7. The CDR3 is 17 amino acids. CDR3 DNA sequence: TGTGCCAGTAGTATAGATACCCGGGACAGACCCTACAATGAGCAGTTCTTC. Encoded protein: CASSIDTRDRPYNEQFF.

V gene TRBV6-5 combines with J gene TRBJ1-2; a possible D gene is TRBD1 (6 bases). Germline CDR1 and CDR2: MNHEY and SVGAGI. This CDR3 comprises 15 residues. Trimming left V 0 bases short and J 5 bases short, with 13 bases between. The DNA of the CDR3 is TGTGCCAGCAGTTACTCGGCGGGACACTTATATGGCTACACCTTC. This encodes CASSYSAGHLYGYTF.